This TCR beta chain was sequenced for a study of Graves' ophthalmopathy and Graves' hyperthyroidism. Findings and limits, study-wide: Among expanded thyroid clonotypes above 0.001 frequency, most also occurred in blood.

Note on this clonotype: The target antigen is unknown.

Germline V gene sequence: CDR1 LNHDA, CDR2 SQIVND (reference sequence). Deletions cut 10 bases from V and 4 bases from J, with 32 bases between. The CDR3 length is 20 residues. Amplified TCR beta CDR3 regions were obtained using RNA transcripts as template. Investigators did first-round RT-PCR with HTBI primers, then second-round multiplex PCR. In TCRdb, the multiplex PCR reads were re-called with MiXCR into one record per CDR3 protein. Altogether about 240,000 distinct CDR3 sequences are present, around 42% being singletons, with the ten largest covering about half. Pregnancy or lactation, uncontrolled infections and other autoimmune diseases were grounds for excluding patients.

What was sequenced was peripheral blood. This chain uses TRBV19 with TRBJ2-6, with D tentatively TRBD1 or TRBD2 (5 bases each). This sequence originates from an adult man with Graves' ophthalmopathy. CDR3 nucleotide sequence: TGTGCCACCGGGACCGACTATTACTCTGGTTCTACTCTCGGGGCCAACGTCCTGACTTTC. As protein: CATGTDYYSGSTLGANVLTF.